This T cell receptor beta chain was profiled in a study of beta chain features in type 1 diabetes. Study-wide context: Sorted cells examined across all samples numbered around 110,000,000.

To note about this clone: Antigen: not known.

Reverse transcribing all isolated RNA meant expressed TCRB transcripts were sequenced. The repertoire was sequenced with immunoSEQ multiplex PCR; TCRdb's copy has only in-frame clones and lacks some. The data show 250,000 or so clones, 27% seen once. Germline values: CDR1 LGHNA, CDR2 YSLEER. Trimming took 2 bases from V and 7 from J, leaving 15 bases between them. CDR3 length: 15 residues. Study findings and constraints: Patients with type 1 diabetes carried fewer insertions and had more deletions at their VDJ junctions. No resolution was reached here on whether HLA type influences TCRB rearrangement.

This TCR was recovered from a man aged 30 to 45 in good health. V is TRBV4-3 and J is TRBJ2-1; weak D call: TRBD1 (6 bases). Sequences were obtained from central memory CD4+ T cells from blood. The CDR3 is CASSQQQGLTNEQFF. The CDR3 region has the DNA TGCGCCAGCAGCCAACAACAGGGTCTGACGAATGAGCAGTTCTTC.